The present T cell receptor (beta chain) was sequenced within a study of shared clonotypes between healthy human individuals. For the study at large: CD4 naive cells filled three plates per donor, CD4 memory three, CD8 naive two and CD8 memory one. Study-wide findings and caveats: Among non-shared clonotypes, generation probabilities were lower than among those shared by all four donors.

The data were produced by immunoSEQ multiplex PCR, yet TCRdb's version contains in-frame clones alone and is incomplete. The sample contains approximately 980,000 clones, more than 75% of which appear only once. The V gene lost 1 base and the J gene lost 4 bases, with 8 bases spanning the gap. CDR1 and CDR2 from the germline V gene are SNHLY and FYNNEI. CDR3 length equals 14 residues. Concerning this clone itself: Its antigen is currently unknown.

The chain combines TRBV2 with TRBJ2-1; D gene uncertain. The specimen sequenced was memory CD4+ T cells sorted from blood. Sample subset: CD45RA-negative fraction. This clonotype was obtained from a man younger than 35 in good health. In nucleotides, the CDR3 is TGTGCCAGCAGTGAAGTTCTAGATTACAATGAGCAGTTCTTC. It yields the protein CASSEVLDYNEQFF.